These T cell receptor beta chains were read from a single sample in a study of cytomegalovirus exposure and HLA in healthy donors. TCRdb's table, derived via immunoSEQ multiplex PCR, lists solely in-frame clones and lacks some. This repertoire shows around 300,000 clones, 65% to 90% found once; its top ten account for 1%. Sequencing was done on a sample of PBMCs. The receptors come from a woman between 18 and 30 years old in good health and CMV-seronegative. Both conserved end residues are trimmed from each CDR3. Size is stated for part of the rows, as once, few or many counts, or as a class when the clone is expanded.

NA	TRBV7-2	TRBJ1-6	ASSLDWTGSNNSPLH
NA	TRBV5-1	TRBJ1-1	ASSSLQGSAEAF
few	TRBV5-1	TRBJ2-2	ASSLAWTLTTGELF
NA	TRBV29-1	TRBJ2-5	SEHDIGTGQETQY
NA	TRBV4-1	TRBJ2-7	ASSRPAGDYSYEQY
NA	TRBV10-2	TRBJ2-1	ASSEPGQGDNEQF
NA	TRBV10-2	TRBJ1-5	ASRDSEAQPQH
NA	TRBV9	TRBJ2-7	ASSETGTSYTYEQY
NA	TRBV9	TRBJ1-4	ASKQSRTGGLTTNEKLF
NA	TRBV7-2	TRBJ2-2	ASSLETGYTGELF
NA	TRBV5-1	TRBJ2-3	ASGLAGGSTDTQY
once	TRBV9	TRBJ2-1	ASSHPGLAGGSSYNEQF
NA	TRBV5-6	TRBJ1-5	ASSFGIDRGNQPQH
NA	TRBV5-6	TRBJ1-1	ASSSRTGGGVNTEAF
NA	TRBV2	TRBJ1-6	ASIQTAPYNSPLH
NA	TRBV27	TRBJ2-5	ASRKGQSQETQY
once	TRBV6-1	TRBJ1-1	ASSDRTGSTEAF
NA	TRBV5-1	TRBJ1-2	ASCPDGDYGYT
few	TRBV5-1	TRBJ1-4	ASSLAGGEKLF
NA	TRBV2	TRBJ2-2	ASRYDRNTGELF
NA	TRBV28	TRBJ1-1	ASIPDGGASLFQAF
NA	TRBV5-1	TRBJ2-3	ASSLTSGGQDTQY
NA	TRBV14	TRBJ1-2	ASSQVEGTPMGYT
once	TRBV7-9	TRBJ2-5	ASSLVWQRAFQETQY
NA	TRBV14	TRBJ1-2	ASSQGTGGSYGYT
once	TRBV5-8	TRBJ2-7	ASSPARVPGYEQY
few	TRBV30	TRBJ1-3	AWGPGGGGNTIY
NA	TRBV30	TRBJ2-7	AWDGGSYEQY
NA	TRBV27	TRBJ2-2	ASSLWPEESTGELF
NA	TRBV2	TRBJ2-3	ASSQGRGNTDTQY
NA	TRBV28	TRBJ1-1	ASSPRGGTGAMNTEAF